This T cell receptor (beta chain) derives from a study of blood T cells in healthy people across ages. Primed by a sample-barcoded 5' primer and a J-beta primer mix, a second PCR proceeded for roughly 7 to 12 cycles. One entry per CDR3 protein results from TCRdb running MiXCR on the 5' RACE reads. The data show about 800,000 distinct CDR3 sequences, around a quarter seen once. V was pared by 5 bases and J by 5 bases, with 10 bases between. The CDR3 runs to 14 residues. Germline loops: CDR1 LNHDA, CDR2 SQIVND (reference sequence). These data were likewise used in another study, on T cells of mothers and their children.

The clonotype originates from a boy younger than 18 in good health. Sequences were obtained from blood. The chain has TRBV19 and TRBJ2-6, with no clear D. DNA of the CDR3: TGTGCCAGTAGTTTCCGGGCCCGGGCCAACGTCCTGACTTTC. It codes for CASSFRARANVLTF. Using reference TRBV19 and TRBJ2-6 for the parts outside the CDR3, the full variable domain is DGGITQSPKYLFRKEGQNVTLSCEQNLNHDAMYWYRQDPGQGLRLIYYSQIVNDFQKGDIAEGYSVSREKKESFPLTVTSAQKNPTAFYLCASSFRARANVLTFGAGSRLTVL.